Listed below are T cell receptor beta chains from one sample, sequenced in a study of CD8 T cells in ankylosing spondylitis. TCRdb used MiXCR to reprocess the 5' RACE reads, holding one entry per CDR3 protein. Of 200,000 to 250,000 distinct CDR3 sequences listed, around 6.6% are singletons. The sequenced sample consisted of blood, either unsorted or a sorted T cell fraction (not recorded which). The receptors here all came from a male donor with ankylosing spondylitis. Both conserved end residues are part of each CDR3. A D gene is named only where the DNA matches it firmly. Part of the rows lack a size; the others show once, few, many or a class for expanded clones.

many NA TRBJ2-1 TRBV27 CASSLGGQVNEQFF TGTGCCAGCAGTTTAGGAGGGCAGGTAAATGAGCAGTTCTTC
few NA TRBJ2-7 TRBV7-6 CASSLEVNSEQYF TGTGCCAGCAGCTTGGAAGTAAACTCCGAGCAGTACTTC
many TRBD2 TRBJ2-7 TRBV20-1 CSALPTSGTYEQYF TGCAGTGCCCTCCCAACTAGCGGGACCTACGAGCAGTACTTC
few NA TRBJ1-2 TRBV20-1 CKLRGQAPNYGYTF TGCAAACTCAGAGGGCAGGCTCCTAACTATGGCTACACCTTC
many TRBD1 TRBJ1-2 TRBV11-2 CASSLGTGGSGYTF TGTGCCAGCAGCTTAGGGACAGGGGGCAGCGGCTACACCTTC
many NA TRBJ2-3 TRBV4-3 CASSQDWAGEYVAADTQYF TGCGCCAGCAGCCAAGATTGGGCAGGGGAGTATGTAGCCGCAGATACGCAGTATTTT
many TRBD2 TRBJ2-1 TRBV5-1 CASSLGLGPNSPSGTRYNEQFF TGCGCCAGCAGCTTGGGACTAGGACCCAACTCACCTAGCGGGACCCGGTACAATGAGCAGTTCTTC
many NA TRBJ2-7 TRBV21-1 CASSKETDSYEQYF TGTGCCAGCAGCAAAGAGACAGACTCCTACGAGCAGTACTTC
few TRBD2 TRBJ2-1 TRBV6-1 CASSQVRGGNEQFF TGTGCCAGCAGCCAAGTGCGGGGGGGTAATGAGCAGTTCTTC
NA NA TRBJ1-5 TRBV5-6 CASSLGKYQPQHF TGTGCCAGCAGCTTGGGGAAATACCAGCCCCAGCATTTT
many NA TRBJ2-3 TRBV6-5 CASSFKAPRDTQYF TGTGCCAGCAGTTTTAAAGCACCTAGGGATACGCAGTATTTT
many NA TRBJ2-1 TRBV3-1 CASSQYPPEARDEQFF TGTGCCAGCAGCCAGTACCCTCCCGAGGCCAGGGATGAGCAGTTCTTC
many NA TRBJ1-1 TRBV5-1 CASSPSGPEAFF TGCGCCAGCAGCCCGTCGGGGCCAGAAGCTTTCTTT
many TRBD1 TRBJ2-7 TRBV20-1 CSARDTGTEVWEQYF TGCAGTGCTAGAGATACAGGGACAGAGGTCTGGGAGCAGTACTTC
NA TRBD1 TRBJ2-7 TRBV7-9 CASSARDSGSYEQYF TGTGCCAGCAGCGCCCGGGACAGCGGCTCCTACGAGCAGTACTTC
many TRBD2 TRBJ2-7 TRBV6-2/TRBV6-3 CASSYSRLAGVEQYF TGTGCCAGCAGTTACTCAAGACTAGCGGGAGTGGAGCAGTACTTC
NA NA TRBJ1-6 TRBV4-2 CASSQGLDTLGDSPLHF TGTGCCAGCAGCCAGGGACTGGACACTCTAGGGGATTCACCCCTCCACTTT
many NA TRBJ1-3 TRBV4-3 CASSQNTGSGNTIYF TGCGCCAGCAGCCAGAACACAGGGTCGGGAAACACCATATATTTT
many TRBD2 TRBJ2-7 TRBV5-1 CASRGGLTIYEQYF TGCGCCAGCAGGGGGGGACTAACGATATACGAGCAGTACTTC
few NA TRBJ2-3 TRBV4-3 CASSQDYVPHSESGTDTQYF TGCGCCAGCAGCCAAGATTATGTCCCTCACAGCGAGAGTGGCACAGATACGCAGTATTTT
many NA TRBJ1-1 TRBV7-9 CASSLTPRRTDTEAFF TGTGCCAGCAGCTTAACCCCTAGGAGGACTGACACTGAAGCTTTCTTT
NA NA TRBJ1-1 TRBV29-1 CSVAEGQGTEAFF TGCAGCGTTGCGGAGGGGCAGGGCACTGAAGCTTTCTTT
many NA TRBJ2-3 TRBV15 CATGRGYTDTQYF TGTGCCACCGGGAGAGGGTATACAGATACGCAGTATTTT
many TRBD2 TRBJ2-1 TRBV29-1 CSVGRENYNEQFF TGCAGCGTCGGGCGGGAGAACTACAATGAGCAGTTCTTC
many TRBD2 TRBJ2-1 TRBV2 CARRLAGKGSEQFF TGTGCCAGACGACTAGCGGGAAAGGGGTCTGAGCAGTTCTTC
few NA TRBJ2-3 TRBV27 CASRVRDTQYF TGTGCCAGCAGGGTGAGGGATACGCAGTATTTT
many TRBD2 TRBJ2-7 TRBV10-1 CASSGIPTTSGSDEQYF TGCGCCAGCAGTGGAATCCCAACGACTAGCGGGAGCGACGAGCAGTACTTC
NA TRBD1 TRBJ1-2 TRBV13 CASSQRTGSDYGYTF TGTGCCAGCAGCCAAAGGACAGGGTCTGACTATGGCTACACCTTC
many NA TRBJ2-3 TRBV18 CASSRGRFSIGDTQYF TGTGCCAGCTCACGGGGACGCTTCTCGATTGGAGATACGCAGTATTTT
many NA TRBJ2-7 TRBV5-6 CASSLGSWGSYEQYF TGTGCCAGCAGCTTGGGTTCCTGGGGATCCTACGAGCAGTACTTC
many NA TRBJ1-6 TRBV4-3 CASSQDRQGLAFNSPLHF TGCGCCAGCAGCCAAGATAGGCAGGGCTTAGCTTTTAATTCACCCCTCCACTTT
many TRBD2 TRBJ2-7 TRBV7-9 CAGTSGSSYEQYF TGTGCCGGTACTAGCGGGAGCTCCTACGAGCAGTACTTC